This TCR beta chain was documented in a study of OX40 agonist ivuxolimab in advanced cancers. Study information: Participants, approximately 81% male, averaged 60 years of age, ranging from 23 to 79.

TCRdb's copy holds only in-frame clones and misses some; the assay was immunoSEQ multiplex PCR. The sample holds 55,000 to 65,000 clones; more than 85% are singletons and the top ten take about 0.8%. CDR3 length: 14 amino acids. V shed 0 bases and J shed 0 bases, with 6 bases lying between them. The germline gives CDR1 SGHRS, CDR2 YFSETQ. The receptor was isolated from an adult with an advanced solid tumor such as melanoma, head and neck, liver or kidney cancer. V and J are TRBV5-1 and TRBJ1-1; D not certain. The sequenced sample was CD4+ or CD8+ T cells sorted from blood, obtained in a trial of the OX40 agonist ivuxolimab. The CDR3 loop reads CASSLGALNTEAFF. CDR3 coding DNA: TGCGCCAGCAGCTTGGGGGCATTGAACACTGAAGCTTTCTTT.